The rows below give T cell receptor beta chains drawn from one sample of a study of blood T cell repertoires in COVID-19. Produced via immunoSEQ multiplex PCR; TCRdb's table is partial and in-frame only. The table has 70,000 to 85,000 clones, about 86% seen once; the top ten hold 22%. The sample was peripheral blood. Receptor source: a woman of 80 years or more in a cohort sampled during active or convalescent COVID-19. Both conserved end residues are part of each CDR3. The D gene is left open where the match is weak. The listing skips clone size in some rows; elsewhere it reads once, few, many or a size class.

CDR3 | DNA | size | J | V | length | D
CSTSGVGGYTF | TGCAGCACCTCCGGGGTCGGTGGCTACACCTTC | - | TRBJ1-2 | TRBV29-1 | 11 | -
CASSLTGQSIYGYTF | TGTGCCAGCAGCTTAACTGGACAGAGTATCTATGGCTACACCTTC | - | TRBJ1-2 | TRBV7-3 | 15 | -
CATSDWDRGYGYTF | TGTGCCACCAGTGATTGGGACAGGGGGTATGGCTACACCTTC | - | TRBJ1-2 | TRBV24-1 | 14 | TRBD1
CASSLFFEETQYF | TGTGCCAGCTCACTCTTTTTCGAAGAGACCCAGTACTTC | - | TRBJ2-5 | TRBV18 | 13 | -
CASSLDGTSTYYEQYF | TGCGCCAGCAGCTTGGATGGGACTAGCACGTACTACGAGCAGTACTTC | once | TRBJ2-7 | TRBV5-1 | 16 | TRBD2
CASSPNLRDENTIYF | TGTGCCAGCTCACCCAACTTAAGAGATGAAAACACCATATATTTT | - | TRBJ1-3 | TRBV18 | 15 | -
CASSLGAGVTDTQYF | TGTGCCAGCAGCTTAGGGGCGGGAGTAACAGATACGCAGTATTTT | few | TRBJ2-3 | TRBV7-9 | 15 | TRBD2
CASSSQTYTEAFF | TGTGCCAGCAGCTCCCAGACATACACTGAAGCTTTCTTT | few | TRBJ1-1 | TRBV7-2 | 13 | -
CASGLSGGAETQYF | TGTGCTAGTGGTTTGTCAGGGGGCGCGGAGACCCAGTACTTC | few | TRBJ2-5 | TRBV12-5 | 14 | TRBD1
CATSETGNSFGNQPQHF | TGTGCCACCAGTGAGACAGGGAATTCTTTTGGCAATCAGCCCCAGCATTTT | few | TRBJ1-5 | TRBV24-1 | 17 | TRBD1
CASSSYRASSYNEQFF | TGTGCCAGCAGTTCTTACAGGGCGAGCTCCTACAATGAGCAGTTCTTC | - | TRBJ2-1 | TRBV28 | 16 | -
CASSELRYQHF | TGTGCCAGCAGTGAATTGCGGTACCAGCATTTT | - | TRBJ1-5 | TRBV6-1 | 11 | -
CASSLPRAATGELFF | TGTGCCAGCAGCCTGCCCAGGGCGGCCACCGGGGAGCTGTTTTTT | - | TRBJ2-2 | TRBV3-1/TRBV3-2 | 15 | -
CASSSSGTPYNEQFF | TGTGCCAGCAGCAGTTCCGGGACACCTTACAATGAGCAGTTCTTC | - | TRBJ2-1 | TRBV7-3 | 15 | -
CATSDHSDRAETQYF | TGTGCCACCAGTGACCACTCAGACAGGGCCGAGACCCAGTACTTC | once | TRBJ2-5 | TRBV24-1 | 15 | TRBD1
CASSIAGGETQYF | TGTGCCAGCAGTATAGCGGGAGGGGAGACCCAGTACTTC | - | TRBJ2-5 | TRBV11-2 | 13 | TRBD2
CASSLTGVAGGLNEQFF | TGTGCCAGCAGCCTAACGGGGGTAGCGGGAGGTCTAAATGAGCAGTTCTTC | - | TRBJ2-1 | TRBV3-1/TRBV3-2 | 17 | TRBD2
CASSLDGRDNQPQHF | TGCGCCAGCAGCTTGGATGGCAGGGACAATCAGCCCCAGCATTTT | few | TRBJ1-5 | TRBV5-1 | 15 | -
CASSLETGSYNEQFF | TGTGCCAGCAGCTTAGAGACAGGGTCCTACAATGAGCAGTTCTTC | - | TRBJ2-1 | TRBV11-2 | 15 | TRBD1
CASSDRGTGSYHNSNQPQHF | TGTGCCAGCAGTGATCGAGGGACAGGGTCATATCACAATAGCAATCAGCCCCAGCATTTT | once | TRBJ1-5 | TRBV2 | 20 | TRBD1
CSARTEAEAFF | TGCAGCGCCCGGACAGAGGCTGAAGCTTTCTTT | - | TRBJ1-1 | TRBV29-1 | 11 | -
CASSIPAGAHEKLFF | TGTGCCAGTAGTATACCAGCAGGGGCTCATGAAAAACTGTTTTTT | - | TRBJ1-4 | TRBV19 | 15 | -
CSAWDRGRRQYF | TGCAGCGCCTGGGACAGGGGGCGCCGGCAGTACTTC | once | TRBJ2-7 | TRBV29-1 | 12 | TRBD1
CASSIPGQGTGELFF | TGTGCCAGTAGTATCCCGGGACAGGGGACCGGGGAGCTGTTTTTT | - | TRBJ2-2 | TRBV19 | 15 | TRBD1
CASSPGHTNYGYTF | TGCGCCAGCAGCCCGGGACACACTAACTATGGCTACACCTTC | - | TRBJ1-2 | TRBV5-1 | 14 | -
CAWSGAGATQPQHF | TGTGCCTGGAGTGGGGCAGGGGCCACTCAGCCCCAGCATTTT | - | TRBJ1-5 | TRBV30 | 14 | -
CASSFNGNRYNEQFF | TGTGCCAGCAGTTTCAACGGGAATAGGTACAATGAGCAGTTCTTC | - | TRBJ2-1 | TRBV27 | 15 | -
CATSWTGLNTEAFF | TGTGCCACCAGCTGGACAGGGTTGAACACTGAAGCTTTCTTT | - | TRBJ1-1 | TRBV15 | 14 | TRBD1
CASSSRWTGNEQFF | TGTGCCAGCAGCTCCCGATGGACTGGCAATGAGCAGTTCTTC | - | TRBJ2-1 | TRBV11-1 | 14 | -
CASSSQHDRTASNQPQHF | TGTGCCAGCAGCTCCCAGCACGATAGGACAGCTAGCAATCAGCCCCAGCATTTT | - | TRBJ1-5 | TRBV7-2 | 18 | -
CASSLTGVEQYF | TGTGCCAGCAGCTTAACAGGGGTCGAGCAGTACTTC | - | TRBJ2-7 | TRBV7-3 | 12 | -
CASAGLPNEKLFF | TGTGCCAGCGCAGGGTTACCTAATGAAAAACTGTTTTTT | - | TRBJ1-4 | TRBV11-3 | 13 | -
CASSPRSGRASYNEQFF | TGTGCCAGCAGCCCACGGAGCGGGAGGGCAAGCTACAATGAGCAGTTCTTC | - | TRBJ2-1 | TRBV11-3 | 17 | TRBD2
CASSLLGDERGYTF | TGTGCCAGCAGCTTATTGGGCGACGAACGAGGCTACACCTTC | - | TRBJ1-2 | TRBV7-2 | 14 | -
CASSQGTSGYSSYEQYF | TGCGCCAGCAGCCAAGGGACTAGCGGGTATAGCTCCTACGAGCAGTACTTC | - | TRBJ2-7 | TRBV4-1 | 17 | TRBD2
CATSVGAERGSRETQYF | TGTGCCACCAGTGTGGGGGCGGAGCGGGGGTCCCGGGAGACCCAGTACTTC | - | TRBJ2-5 | TRBV24-1 | 17 | TRBD2
CASKGVQGISPSGYTF | TGTGCCAGTAAAGGGGTACAGGGGATATCGCCCAGTGGCTACACCTTC | - | TRBJ1-2 | TRBV19 | 16 | TRBD1
CASSLVEGRQETQYF | TGTGCCAGCAGCTTAGTTGAGGGAAGGCAAGAGACCCAGTACTTC | - | TRBJ2-5 | TRBV7-9 | 15 | -
CASGLVVEHTGELFF | TGTGCTAGTGGTTTAGTGGTAGAACACACCGGGGAGCTGTTTTTT | once | TRBJ2-2 | TRBV12-5 | 15 | -
CASSPPLEGGGETQYF | TGCGCCAGCAGCCCCCCCTTGGAAGGCGGGGGGGAGACCCAGTACTTC | - | TRBJ2-5 | TRBV5-1 | 16 | TRBD2
CASSLGAGNYGYTF | TGTGCCAGCAGCTTGGGTGCAGGGAACTATGGCTACACCTTC | - | TRBJ1-2 | TRBV5-6 | 14 | -
CASSFRDRAYTGELFF | TGTGCCAGCAGCTTCCGGGACAGGGCATACACCGGGGAGCTGTTTTTT | many | TRBJ2-2 | TRBV5-6 | 16 | TRBD1
CASSEAGGPLNYGYTF | TGTGCCAGCAGTGAAGCGGGGGGACCTCTTAACTATGGCTACACCTTC | - | TRBJ1-2 | TRBV6-1 | 16 | -
CATESARGSGSNQPQHF | TGTGCCACCGAGAGCGCACGGGGGTCGGGGAGCAATCAGCCCCAGCATTTT | - | TRBJ1-5 | TRBV19 | 17 | -
CAPGRWLAVYEQYF | TGTGCCCCGGGCAGGTGGCTAGCGGTCTACGAGCAGTACTTC | few | TRBJ2-7 | TRBV24-1 | 14 | TRBD2
CASSWNRLSGELFF | TGTGCCAGCAGCTGGAACAGACTATCCGGGGAGCTGTTTTTT | - | TRBJ2-2 | TRBV7-2 | 14 | -
CASTPGGVGAEAFF | TGTGCCAGTACCCCTGGGGGGGTAGGGGCTGAAGCTTTCTTT | - | TRBJ1-1 | TRBV19 | 14 | -
CASKGQGKGSPLHF | TGTGCCAGCAAGGGGCAGGGTAAAGGGTCACCCCTCCACTTT | - | TRBJ1-6 | TRBV2 | 14 | -
CASSKLAGGQETQYF | TGTGCCAGCAGCAAACTAGCGGGAGGGCAAGAGACCCAGTACTTC | - | TRBJ2-5 | TRBV5-4 | 15 | TRBD2
CASSYRESPLHF | TGTGCCAGCAGTTACCGGGAATCACCCCTCCACTTT | - | TRBJ1-6 | TRBV6-5 | 12 | -
CAWGKSGTGQYGYTF | TGTGCCTGGGGCAAGTCCGGGACAGGACAGTATGGCTACACCTTC | once | TRBJ1-2 | TRBV30 | 15 | TRBD1
CASSSPGGGNTEAFF | TGTGCCAGCAGTTCCCCTGGGGGAGGGAACACTGAAGCTTTCTTT | - | TRBJ1-1 | TRBV6-6 | 15 | -
CASTPSGGVSYGYTF | TGTGCCAGCACCCCGTCGGGGGGCGTCAGCTATGGCTACACCTTC | - | TRBJ1-2 | TRBV6-5 | 15 | -
CASSQARSGRNTGELFF | TGTGCCAGCAGCCAGGCCCGTAGCGGGAGGAACACCGGGGAGCTGTTTTTT | once | TRBJ2-2 | TRBV3-1/TRBV3-2 | 17 | TRBD2
CASSHGLDGEQFF | TGTGCCAGCAGCCACGGACTAGACGGGGAGCAGTTCTTC | - | TRBJ2-1 | TRBV6-4 | 13 | TRBD2
CASSEPDRNQPQHF | TGCGCCAGCAGTGAGCCCGACAGAAATCAGCCCCAGCATTTT | - | TRBJ1-5 | TRBV10-2 | 14 | -
CASTRGAMNTEAFF | TGTGCCAGCACCCGGGGGGCGATGAACACTGAAGCTTTCTTT | - | TRBJ1-1 | TRBV3-1/TRBV3-2 | 14 | -
CASRPRESDTQYF | TGTGCCAGCAGGCCTAGGGAGTCAGATACGCAGTATTTT | - | TRBJ2-3 | TRBV12-3/TRBV12-4 | 13 | -
CASRNSGSSYNEQFF | TGTGCCAGCAGAAATAGCGGGAGCTCCTACAATGAGCAGTTCTTC | few | TRBJ2-1 | TRBV27 | 15 | TRBD2